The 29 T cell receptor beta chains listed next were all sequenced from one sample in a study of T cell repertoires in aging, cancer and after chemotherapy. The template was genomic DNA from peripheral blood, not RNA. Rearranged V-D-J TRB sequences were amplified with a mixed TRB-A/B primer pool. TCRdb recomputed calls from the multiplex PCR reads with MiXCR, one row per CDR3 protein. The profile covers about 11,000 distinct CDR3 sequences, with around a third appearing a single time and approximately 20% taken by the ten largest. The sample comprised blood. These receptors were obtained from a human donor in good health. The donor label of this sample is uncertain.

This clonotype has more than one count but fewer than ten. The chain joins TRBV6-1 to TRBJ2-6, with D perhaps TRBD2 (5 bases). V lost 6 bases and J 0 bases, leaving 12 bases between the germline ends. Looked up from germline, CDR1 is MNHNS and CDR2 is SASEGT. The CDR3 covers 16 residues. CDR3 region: CASSRGLTSGANVLTF. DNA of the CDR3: TGTGCCAGCAGCAGAGGACTGACCTCTGGGGCCAACGTCCTGACTTTC.

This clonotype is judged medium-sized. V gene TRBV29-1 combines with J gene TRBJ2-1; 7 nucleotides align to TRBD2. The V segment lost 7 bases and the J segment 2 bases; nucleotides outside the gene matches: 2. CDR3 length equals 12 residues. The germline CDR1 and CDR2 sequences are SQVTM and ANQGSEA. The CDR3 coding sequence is TGCAGCGCTGGGACTACCTACAATGAGCAGTTCTTC. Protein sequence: CSAGTTYNEQFF.

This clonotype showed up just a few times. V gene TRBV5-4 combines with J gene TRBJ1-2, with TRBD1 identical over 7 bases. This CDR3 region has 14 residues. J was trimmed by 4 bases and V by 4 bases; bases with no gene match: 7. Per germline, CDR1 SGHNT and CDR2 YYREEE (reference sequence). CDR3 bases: TGTGCCAGCAGCGGACTCGACAGGGCCTATGGCTACACCTTC. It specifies CASSGLDRAYGYTF.

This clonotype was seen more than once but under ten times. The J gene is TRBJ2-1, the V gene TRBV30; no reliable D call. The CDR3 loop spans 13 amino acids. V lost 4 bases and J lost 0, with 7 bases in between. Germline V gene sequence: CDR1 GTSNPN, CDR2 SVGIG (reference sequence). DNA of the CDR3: TGTGCCTGGATGCCGAGCTCCTACAATGAGCAGTTCTTC. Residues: CAWMPSSYNEQFF.

The chain's CDR3 is CASSKRQGSSNQPQHF. The CDR3 coding sequence is TGTGCCAGCAGTAAAAGACAGGGGTCCTCCAATCAGCCCCAGCATTTT. The chain has TRBV27 and TRBJ1-5, with 8 bases identical to TRBD1. CDR3 length equals 16 residues. Germline V gene data show CDR1 as MNHEY and CDR2 as SMNVEV (reference sequence). V was clipped by 5 bases and J by 3 bases; unmatched bases: 9.

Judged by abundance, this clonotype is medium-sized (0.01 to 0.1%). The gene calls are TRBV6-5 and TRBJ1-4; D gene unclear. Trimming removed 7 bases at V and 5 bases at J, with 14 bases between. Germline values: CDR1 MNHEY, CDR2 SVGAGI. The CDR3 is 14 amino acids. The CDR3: CASKDAGWNEKLFF. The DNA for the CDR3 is TGTGCCAGCAAGGATGCAGGTTGGAATGAAAAACTGTTTTTT.

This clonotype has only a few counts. The CDR3 region is CASLKPGLYGYTF. CDR3 DNA: TGTGCCAGTCTGAAGCCGGGCCTCTATGGCTACACCTTC. The chain couples TRBV19 to TRBJ1-2; D gene uncertain. This CDR3 is 13 amino acids long. CDR1 and CDR2 from the germline V gene are LNHDA and SQIVND (reference sequence). Trimming removed 8 bases at V and 4 bases at J, with 14 bases between.

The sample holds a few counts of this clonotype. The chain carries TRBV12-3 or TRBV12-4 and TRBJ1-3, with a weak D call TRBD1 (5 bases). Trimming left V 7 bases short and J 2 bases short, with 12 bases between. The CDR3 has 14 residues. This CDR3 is CASIERGTGNTIYF. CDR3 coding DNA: TGTGCCAGCATAGAAAGGGGAACTGGAAACACCATATATTTT.

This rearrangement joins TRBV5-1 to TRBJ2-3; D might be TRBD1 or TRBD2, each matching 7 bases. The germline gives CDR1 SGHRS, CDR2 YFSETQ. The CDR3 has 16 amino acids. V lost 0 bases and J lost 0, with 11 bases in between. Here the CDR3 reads CASSLGQGGSTDTQYF. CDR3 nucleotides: TGCGCCAGCAGCTTGGGACAGGGAGGGAGCACAGATACGCAGTATTTT. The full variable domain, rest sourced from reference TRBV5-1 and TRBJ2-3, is KAGVTQTPRYLIKTRGQQVTLSCSPISGHRSVSWYQQTPGQGLQFLFEYFSETQRNKGNFPGRFSGRQFSNSRSEMNVSTLELGDSALYLCASSLGQGGSTDTQYFGPGTRLTVL.

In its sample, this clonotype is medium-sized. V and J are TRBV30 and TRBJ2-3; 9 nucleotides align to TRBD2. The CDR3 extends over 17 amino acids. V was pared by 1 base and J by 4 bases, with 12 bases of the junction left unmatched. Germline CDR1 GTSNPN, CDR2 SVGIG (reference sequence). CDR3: CAWSGGLAGGPPDTQYF. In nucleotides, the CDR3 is TGTGCCTGGAGTGGGGGGTTGGCGGGAGGGCCCCCAGATACGCAGTATTTT.

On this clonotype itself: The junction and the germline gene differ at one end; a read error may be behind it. CDR3 loop: CASSARQANPGELFF. The DNA of the CDR3 is TGTGCCAGCAGTGCGCGACAGGCGAACCCCGGGGAGCTGTTTTTT. The V gene is TRBV25-1, the J gene TRBJ2-2; TRBD1 might be the D (6 bases). The CDR3 spans 15 residues. The germline V gene has CDR1 MGHDK and CDR2 SYGVNS.

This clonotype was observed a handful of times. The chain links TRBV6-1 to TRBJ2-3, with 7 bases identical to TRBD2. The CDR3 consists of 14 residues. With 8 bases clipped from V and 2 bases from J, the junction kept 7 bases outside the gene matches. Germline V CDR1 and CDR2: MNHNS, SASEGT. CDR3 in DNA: TGTGCCAGCGTGGGGCGGGAGAACACAGATACGCAGTATTTT. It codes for CASVGRENTDTQYF.

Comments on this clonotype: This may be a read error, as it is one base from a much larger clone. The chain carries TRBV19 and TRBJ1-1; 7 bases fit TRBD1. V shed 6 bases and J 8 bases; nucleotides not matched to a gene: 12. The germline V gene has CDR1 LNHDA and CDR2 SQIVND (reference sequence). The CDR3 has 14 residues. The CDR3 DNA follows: TGTGCCAGTAGAGACAGGGATCACCTCAGAGAAGCTTTCTTT. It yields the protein CASRDRDHLREAFF.

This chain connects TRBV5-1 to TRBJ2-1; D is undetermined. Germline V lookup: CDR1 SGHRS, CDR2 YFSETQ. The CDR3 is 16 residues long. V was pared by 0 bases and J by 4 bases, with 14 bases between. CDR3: CASSLEGLGDYNEQFF. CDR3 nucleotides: TGCGCCAGCAGCTTGGAGGGCCTAGGAGATTACAATGAGCAGTTCTTC.

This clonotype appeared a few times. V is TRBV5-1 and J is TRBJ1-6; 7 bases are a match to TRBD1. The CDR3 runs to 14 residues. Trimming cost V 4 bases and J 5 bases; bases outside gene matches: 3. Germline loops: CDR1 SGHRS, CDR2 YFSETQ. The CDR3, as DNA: TGCGCCAGCAGCCGACAGGGTGATAATTCACCCCTCCACTTT. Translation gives CASSRQGDNSPLHF.

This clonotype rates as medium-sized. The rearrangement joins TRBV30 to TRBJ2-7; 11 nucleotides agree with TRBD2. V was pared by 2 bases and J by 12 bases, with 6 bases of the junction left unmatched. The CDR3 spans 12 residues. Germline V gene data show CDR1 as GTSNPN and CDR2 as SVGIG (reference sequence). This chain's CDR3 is CAWSILAGVPYF. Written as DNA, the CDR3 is TGTGCCTGGAGTATACTAGCGGGAGTCCCGTACTTC.

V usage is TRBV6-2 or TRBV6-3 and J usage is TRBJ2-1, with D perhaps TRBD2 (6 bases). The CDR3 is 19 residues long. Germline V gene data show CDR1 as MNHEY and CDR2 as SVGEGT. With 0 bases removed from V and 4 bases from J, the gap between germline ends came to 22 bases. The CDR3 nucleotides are TGTGCCAGCAGTTACTCGATACGGGACTTGAATCCGACTTACAATGAGCAGTTCTTC. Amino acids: CASSYSIRDLNPTYNEQFF.

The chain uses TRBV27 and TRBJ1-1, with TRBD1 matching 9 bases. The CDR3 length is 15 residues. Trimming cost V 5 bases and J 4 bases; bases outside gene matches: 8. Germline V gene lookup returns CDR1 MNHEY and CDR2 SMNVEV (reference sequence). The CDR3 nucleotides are TGTGCCAGCAGTGTCGACAGGGGGTTGAGCACTGAAGCTTTCTTT. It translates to CASSVDRGLSTEAFF.

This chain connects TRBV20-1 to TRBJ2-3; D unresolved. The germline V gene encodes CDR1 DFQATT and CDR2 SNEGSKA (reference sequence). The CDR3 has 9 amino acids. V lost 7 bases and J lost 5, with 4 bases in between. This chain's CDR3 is CSDGDTQYF. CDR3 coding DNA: TGCAGTGACGGAGATACGCAGTATTTT.

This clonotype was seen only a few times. CDR3 loop: CASRGTQNTGELFF. In DNA, the CDR3 is TGTGCCAGCAGAGGGACACAGAACACCGGGGAGCTGTTTTTT. The chain has TRBV6-1 and TRBJ2-2; D possibly corresponds to TRBD1 (6 bases). Germline CDR1 reads MNHNS; CDR2 reads SASEGT. The ends were cut back, 6 bases at V and 1 base at J, with 9 bases in the middle. CDR3 length: 14 amino acids.

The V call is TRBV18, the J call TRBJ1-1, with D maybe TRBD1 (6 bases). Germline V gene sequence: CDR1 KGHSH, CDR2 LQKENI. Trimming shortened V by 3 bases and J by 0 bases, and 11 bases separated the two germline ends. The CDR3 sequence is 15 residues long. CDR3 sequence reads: CASSPAQGLNTEAFF. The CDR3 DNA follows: TGTGCCAGCTCACCGGCACAGGGCTTGAACACTGAAGCTTTCTTT.

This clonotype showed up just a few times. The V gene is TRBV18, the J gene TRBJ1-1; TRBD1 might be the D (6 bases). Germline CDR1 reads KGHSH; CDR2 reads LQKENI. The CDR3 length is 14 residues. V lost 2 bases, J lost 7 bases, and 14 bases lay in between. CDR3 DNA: TGTGCCAGCTCACCAGAGACAGGCTCTTATGAAGCTTTCTTT. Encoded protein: CASSPETGSYEAFF.

The CDR3 reads CASRPPGASGIQYF. As DNA, the CDR3 is TGTGCCAGCAGGCCACCTGGGGCCAGCGGCATTCAGTACTTC. The rearrangement links TRBV12-3 or TRBV12-4 to TRBJ2-4; D possibly matches TRBD1 or TRBD2 (5 bases each). Trimming stripped 6 bases from V and 9 bases from J, with 18 bases between. The CDR3 is 14 residues long.

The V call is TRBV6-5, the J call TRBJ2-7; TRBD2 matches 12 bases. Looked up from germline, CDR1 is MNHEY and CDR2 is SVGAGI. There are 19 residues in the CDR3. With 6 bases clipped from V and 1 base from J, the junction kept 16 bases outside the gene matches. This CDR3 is CASSRPGLAGARGSYEQYF. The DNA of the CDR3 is TGTGCCAGCAGCCGGCCGGGACTAGCGGGCGCCAGGGGTTCCTACGAGCAGTACTTC.

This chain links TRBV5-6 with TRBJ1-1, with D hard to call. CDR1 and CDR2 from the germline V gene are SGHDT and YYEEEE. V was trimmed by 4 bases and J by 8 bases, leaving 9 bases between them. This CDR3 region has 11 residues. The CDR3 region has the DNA TGTGCCAGCAGCCTACACGGGGAAGCTTTCTTT. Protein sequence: CASSLHGEAFF.

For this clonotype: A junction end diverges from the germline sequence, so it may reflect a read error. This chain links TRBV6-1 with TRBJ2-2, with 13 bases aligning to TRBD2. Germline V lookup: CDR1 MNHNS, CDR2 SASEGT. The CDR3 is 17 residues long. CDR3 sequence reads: CAISELAGGLGTGELFF. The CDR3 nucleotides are TGTGCCATCAGTGAACTAGCGGGGGGGCTGGGCACCGGGGAGCTGTTTTTT.

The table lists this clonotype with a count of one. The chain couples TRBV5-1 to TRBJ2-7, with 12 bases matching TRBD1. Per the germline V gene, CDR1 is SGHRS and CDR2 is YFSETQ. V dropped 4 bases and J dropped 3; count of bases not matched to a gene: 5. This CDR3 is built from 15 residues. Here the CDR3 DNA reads TGCGCCAGCAGCACAGGGACAGGGGGCATCTACGAGCAGTACTTC. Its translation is CASSTGTGGIYEQYF. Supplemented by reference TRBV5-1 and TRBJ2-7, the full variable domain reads KAGVTQTPRYLIKTRGQQVTLSCSPISGHRSVSWYQQTPGQGLQFLFEYFSETQRNKGNFPGRFSGRQFSNSRSEMNVSTLELGDSALYLCASSTGTGGIYEQYFGPGTRLTVT.

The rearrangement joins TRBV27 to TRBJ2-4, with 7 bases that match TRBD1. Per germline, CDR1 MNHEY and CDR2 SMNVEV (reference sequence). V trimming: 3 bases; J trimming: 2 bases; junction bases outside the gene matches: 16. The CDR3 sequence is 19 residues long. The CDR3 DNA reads TGTGCCAGCAGTTTTTATGGCCCCCAGGGGGTTAGGACCAAAAACATTCAGTACTTC. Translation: CASSFYGPQGVRTKNIQYF.

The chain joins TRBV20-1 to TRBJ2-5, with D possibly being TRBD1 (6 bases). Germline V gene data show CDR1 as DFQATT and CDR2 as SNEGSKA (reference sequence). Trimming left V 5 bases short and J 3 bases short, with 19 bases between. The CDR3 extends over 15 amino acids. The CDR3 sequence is CSAPRGTGLKETQYF. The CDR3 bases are TGCAGTGCTCCCCGTGGTACAGGGTTGAAAGAGACCCAGTACTTC.